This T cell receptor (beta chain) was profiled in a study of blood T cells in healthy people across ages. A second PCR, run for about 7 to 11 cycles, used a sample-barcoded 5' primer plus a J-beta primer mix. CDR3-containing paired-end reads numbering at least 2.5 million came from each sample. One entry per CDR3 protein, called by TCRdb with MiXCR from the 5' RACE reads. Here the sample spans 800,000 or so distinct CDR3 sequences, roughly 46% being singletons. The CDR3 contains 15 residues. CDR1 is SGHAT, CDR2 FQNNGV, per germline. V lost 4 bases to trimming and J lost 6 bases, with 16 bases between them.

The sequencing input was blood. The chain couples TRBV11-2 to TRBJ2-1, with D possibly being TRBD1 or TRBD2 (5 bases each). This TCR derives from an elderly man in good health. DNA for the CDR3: TGTGCCAGCAGCTCCCTGGGGCTAGCAGGCAATGAGCAGTTCTTC. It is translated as CASSSLGLAGNEQFF.